What follows are 9 T cell receptor beta chains derived from one specimen sequenced in a study of technical replicates of blood from four donors. Some clones are missing from TCRdb's copy, which holds only in-frame ones; the method was immunoSEQ multiplex PCR. The sample records over 65,000 clones, roughly 96% being singletons. Sequencing was carried out using T cells isolated from PBMCs. The receptors were gathered from a human donor in good health.

Regarding this clone: This same CDR3 is encoded by further DNA sequences in the sample. The chain links TRBV6-1 to TRBJ2-3; the D gene is possibly TRBD2 (6 bases). CDR3 size: 14 residues. V dropped 5 bases and J dropped 2 bases, with 11 bases sitting between them. The V gene's germline CDR1 is MNHNS and CDR2 SASEGT. The CDR3 is CASSPGLATDTQYF. The CDR3 nucleotides are TGTGCCAGCAGTCCGGGACTCGCCACAGATACGCAGTATTTT.

The chain combines TRBV18 with TRBJ2-5; 9 nucleotides agree with TRBD2. After removal of 3 bases from V and 4 bases from J, the junction contained 3 bases not matched to a gene. This CDR3 contains 14 residues. Germline values: CDR1 KGHSH, CDR2 LQKENI. CDR3 protein: CASSPTSGLETQYF. CDR3 nucleotides: TGTGCCAGCTCACCCACTAGCGGGTTAGAGACCCAGTACTTC.

The chain combines TRBV2 with TRBJ2-2; TRBD1 matches at 7 bases. J lost 4 bases, V lost 5 bases, and 10 bases had no gene match. The CDR3 is made up of 16 amino acids. The germline CDR1 and CDR2 sequences are SNHLY and FYNNEI. The CDR3 loop reads CASSPNLQGSTGELFF. The CDR3, as DNA: TGTGCCAGCAGTCCCAATTTACAGGGGAGCACCGGGGAGCTGTTTTTT. Combining the CDR3 with reference TRBV2 and TRBJ2-2 gives the whole variable domain EPEVTQTPSHQVTQMGQEVILRCVPISNHLYFYWYRQILGQKVEFLVSFYNNEISEKSEIFDDQFSVERPDGSNFTLKIRSTKLEDSAMYFCASSPNLQGSTGELFFGEGSRLTVL.

The rearrangement uses TRBV7-9 and TRBJ1-1; 7 nucleotides agree with TRBD1. The J segment lost 6 bases and the V segment lost 5 bases, leaving 12 bases of the junction unmatched. The CDR3 runs to 15 residues. CDR1 SEHNR and CDR2 FQNEAQ come from the germline V gene (reference sequence). The CDR3 DNA reads as TGTGCCAGCAGCCGAATACAGGGGATGATCGCTGAAGCTTTCTTT. Translated, it gives CASSRIQGMIAEAFF.

The chain carries TRBV5-1 and TRBJ2-3; D is possibly TRBD2 (6 bases). Germline V lookup: CDR1 SGHRS, CDR2 YFSETQ. The V gene lost 2 bases and the J gene lost 4 bases, with 14 bases spanning the gap. The CDR3 runs 15 residues. CDR3 DNA: TGCGCCAGCAGCTTAAATAGCGGCCGTTCAGATACGCAGTATTTT. Amino acid sequence: CASSLNSGRSDTQYF.

The chain carries TRBV7-8 and TRBJ2-1, with 16 bases that match TRBD2. V gave up 5 bases and J gave up 6 bases; unmatched junction bases: 7. Germline loops: CDR1 SGHVS, CDR2 FQNEAQ. This CDR3 has 17 residues. The CDR3 nucleotides are TGTGCCAGCAGCCCCGGGACTAGCGGGGGGGGAATCAATGAGCAGTTCTTC. Translated, it gives CASSPGTSGGGINEQFF.

This chain links TRBV7-9 with TRBJ1-4, with 8 bases identical to TRBD1. The CDR3 has 15 amino acids. The trim removed 5 bases at V and 8 bases at J, leaving 10 bases unmatched. In germline, CDR1 is SEHNR, CDR2 FQNEAQ (reference sequence). The CDR3, as DNA: TGTGCCAGCAGCCCCCCGACAGGGGCCGAAGAAAAACTGTTTTTT. Its translation is CASSPPTGAEEKLFF.

The V call is TRBV7-6, the J call TRBJ1-2; a possible D gene is TRBD1 (5 bases). The length of the CDR3 is 13 residues. The V gene's germline CDR1 is SGHVS and CDR2 FNYEAQ. Trimming left V 0 bases short and J 8 bases short, with 10 bases between. The CDR3 coding sequence is TGTGCCAGCAGCTTAGCCGACAGCCACGGCTACACCTTC. Protein: CASSLADSHGYTF.

The chain couples TRBV2 to TRBJ1-4; tentatively, D is TRBD1 (5 bases). V was clipped by 6 bases and J by 3 bases, with 14 bases between them. Looked up from germline, CDR1 is SNHLY and CDR2 is FYNNEI. The CDR3 totals 15 residues. CDR3 in DNA: TGTGCCAGCAGATCGGAGGGAGGGGCTAATGAAAAACTGTTTTTT. As protein: CASRSEGGANEKLFF. The full variable domain, in which reference TRBV2 and TRBJ1-4 provide the parts outside the CDR3, is EPEVTQTPSHQVTQMGQEVILRCVPISNHLYFYWYRQILGQKVEFLVSFYNNEISEKSEIFDDQFSVERPDGSNFTLKIRSTKLEDSAMYFCASRSEGGANEKLFFGSGTQLSVL.